The 31 T cell receptor beta chains in this list originate from one sample, sequenced in a study of blood T cells in healthy people across ages (dated by TCRdb to the mid-2010s). The library was prepared using 5' RACE. Sequencing took place on an Illumina HiSeq 2500. A second PCR of roughly 7 to 11 cycles was run with a J-beta primer mix and a sample-barcoded 5' primer. The public sequencing data were trimmed at Q25 with fastp and processed into clonotypes with MiXCR by TCRdb, which kept only in-frame beta chains. Rows with one shared CDR3 protein collapse into an entry with the most common genes and DNA. Across this sample there are some 1.5 million distinct CDR3 sequences, with 25% to 30% seen only once. The ten most abundant clones make up about 7.7% of the sample. Source material: blood. The source is a woman in her 30s in good health.

The table lists this clonotype with a few counts. V gene TRBV2 combines with J gene TRBJ2-5, with D possibly being TRBD2 (6 bases). The CDR3 totals 13 residues. Trimming took off 7 bases at V and 6 bases at J, with 15 bases between the two ends. Germline CDR1 is SNHLY and CDR2 is FYNNEI. The CDR3 sequence: CASIAGRGKTQYF. CDR3 nucleotide sequence: TGTGCCAGCATCGCGGGACGTGGGAAGACCCAGTACTTC.

As concerns this clonotype: An end of the junction does not agree with germline; a read error may underlie this. The V gene is TRBV6-5, the J gene TRBJ2-2, with D tentatively TRBD2 (6 bases). The CDR3 covers 15 residues. Germline values: CDR1 MNHEY, CDR2 SVGAGI. The chain's CDR3 is CASSGGTSNSGELFF. The CDR3 DNA reads TGTGCCAGCAGTGGGGGGACTTCGAACAGCGGGGAGCTGTTTTTT.

This clonotype was counted a few times. The chain has TRBV7-2 and TRBJ2-1; weak D call: TRBD2 (6 bases). The CDR3 contains 14 residues. Deletions cut 5 bases from V and 7 bases from J, with 15 bases between. The germline CDR1 and CDR2 sequences are SGHTA and FQGNSA. In DNA form, the CDR3 reads TGTGCCAGCAGCCCGACTAGAACTCTGAATGAGCAGTTCTTC. Translated: CASSPTRTLNEQFF.

This sequence joins TRBV12-3 or TRBV12-4 and TRBJ2-3; the D is unclear. V shed 6 bases and J shed 4 bases, with 8 bases lying between them. The CDR3 is 12 amino acids. CDR3 protein: CASRLAADTQYF. The CDR3 bases are TGTGCCAGCAGATTGGCGGCAGATACGCAGTATTTT.

This clonotype was observed at least ten times. This sequence joins TRBV20-1 and TRBJ2-1, with 9 bases that match TRBD2. The CDR3 has 15 amino acids. Germline CDR1 is DFQATT and CDR2 is SNEGSKA (reference sequence). Trimming removed 6 bases from V and 2 bases from J; junction bases left unmatched: 8. The CDR3: CSALGSSGTYNEQFF. The CDR3 nucleotides read TGCAGTGCCCTCGGGTCTAGCGGGACCTACAATGAGCAGTTCTTC.

This chain joins TRBV20-1 and TRBJ1-5; the D gene is possibly TRBD1 (6 bases). This CDR3 comprises 13 residues. Trimming cost V 4 bases and J 6 bases, with 13 bases left between them. Germline V gives CDR1 DFQATT, CDR2 SNEGSKA (reference sequence). CDR3 DNA sequence: TGCAGTGCTACACTGGGGGCAGGTCAGCCCCAGCATTTT. This codes for CSATLGAGQPQHF.

This clonotype was counted many times. The rearrangement joins TRBV29-1 to TRBJ2-7; tentatively, D is TRBD2 (6 bases). CDR3 length equals 21 residues. Deletions cut 7 bases from V and 3 bases from J, with 40 bases between. Germline V gene lookup returns CDR1 SQVTM and CDR2 ANQGSEA. DNA of the CDR3: TGCAGCGCCCATCTTGGGGGGATTGCCACGTATGCCGGATTGCCCGACTACGAGCAGTACTTC. Amino acids: CSAHLGGIATYAGLPDYEQYF.

Regarding this clonotype: One end of the junction fails to match germline, which may point to a read error. The genes are TRBV27 and TRBJ2-5; 11 bases match TRBD2. The tail of the sequence fits TRBJ2-7 better, so the J call may be wrong. The germline V gene has CDR1 MNHEY and CDR2 SMNVEV (reference sequence). The CDR3 loop spans 15 amino acids. The CDR3 DNA is TGCGCCAGCGGTTTATCGACTAGCGGGATCTACGAGCAGTACTTC. Encoded protein: CASGLSTSGIYEQYF.

This clonotype was observed a handful of times. This chain connects TRBV29-1 to TRBJ1-2; tentatively, D is TRBD1 (5 bases). Trimming shortened V by 3 bases and J by 5 bases, and 10 bases separated the two germline ends. This CDR3 comprises 12 residues. CDR1 and CDR2 from the germline V gene are SQVTM and ANQGSEA. The CDR3 loop reads CSVDRELYGYTF. The CDR3 coding sequence is TGCAGCGTTGACAGGGAACTGTATGGCTACACCTTC.

This clonotype was found a few times. The V call is TRBV6-1, the J call TRBJ2-6, with 8 positions matching TRBD1. The ends lost 4 bases at V and 0 bases at J; junction bases unmatched: 5. This CDR3 comprises 17 residues. CDR1 is MNHNS, CDR2 SASEGT, per germline. The CDR3 reads CASSGQGWNSGANVLTF. As DNA, the CDR3 is TGTGCCAGCAGTGGACAGGGGTGGAACTCTGGGGCCAACGTCCTGACTTTC.

The rearrangement links TRBV21-1 to TRBJ2-5; the DNA was not used to check the table's D call, TRBD1. TRBV21-1 is given as a pseudogene. The CDR3 contains 15 residues. CDR3 DNA sequence: TGTGCCAGCAGCAAAGTTCGGACAGGGATAAAGACCCAGTACTTC. It codes for CASSKVRTGIKTQYF.

The chain uses TRBV12-3 or TRBV12-4 and TRBJ2-5; no definite D call. The CDR3 loop spans 14 amino acids. The V gene lost 2 bases and the J gene lost 7 bases, with 14 bases spanning the gap. CDR3 loop: CASSLNSGPPTQYF. In DNA form, the CDR3 reads TGTGCCAGCAGTTTAAATTCAGGTCCCCCGACCCAGTACTTC.

The J gene is TRBJ2-2, the V gene TRBV6-1; 10 bases fit TRBD2. V was clipped by 7 bases and J by 3 bases; unmatched bases: 8. The CDR3 is 16 amino acids. Germline CDR1 MNHNS, CDR2 SASEGT. In DNA form, the CDR3 reads TGTGCCAGCATGAAGCGGGGGGGCCTCGACACCGGGGAGCTGTTTTTT. This encodes CASMKRGGLDTGELFF.

The CDR3 sequence: CASKSGGYTDTQYF. The CDR3 DNA is TGCGCCAGCAAGAGCGGGGGGTACACAGATACGCAGTATTTT. The chain is built from TRBV5-1 and TRBJ2-3, with 9 bases aligning to TRBD2. This CDR3 comprises 14 residues. The V gene's germline CDR1 is SGHRS and CDR2 YFSETQ. Losses at the gene ends were 6 bases for V and 2 bases for J; bases not matched to a gene: 4. The full variable domain, rest sourced from reference TRBV5-1 and TRBJ2-3, is KAGVTQTPRYLIKTRGQQVTLSCSPISGHRSVSWYQQTPGQGLQFLFEYFSETQRNKGNFPGRFSGRQFSNSRSEMNVSTLELGDSALYLCASKSGGYTDTQYFGPGTRLTVL.

A word on this clonotype: It may be a read error: a sequence one base away is much more abundant. The rearrangement joins TRBV5-6 to TRBJ2-1; D could derive from TRBD1 or TRBD2 (7 bases each). This CDR3 has 15 residues. The germline gives CDR1 SGHDT, CDR2 YYEEEE. The CDR3 DNA reads TGTGCCAGCAGCTTGGCCCGGCAGGGGGGGAATGGGCAGTTCTTC. Translation gives CASSLARQGGNGQFF.

The rearrangement links TRBV2 to TRBJ2-5; D call uncertain. Germline V CDR1 and CDR2: SNHLY, FYNNEI. V shed 6 bases and J shed 11 bases, with 10 bases lying between them. The CDR3 totals 10 residues. The CDR3 loop reads CASSLLQQYF. CDR3 nucleotide sequence: TGTGCCAGCAGCCTCCTCCAGCAGTACTTC.

This clonotype was counted only a few times. This rearrangement joins TRBV12-3 or TRBV12-4 to TRBJ1-1, with 7 bases aligning to TRBD1. Unmatched junction bases numbered 8, after V lost 9 bases and J lost 1 base. The CDR3 is 14 residues long. The CDR3 DNA sequence: TGTGCCAGTAGTATACAGGGGTGGAACACTGAAGCTTTCTTT. This translates into CASSIQGWNTEAFF.

This chain uses TRBV5-1 with TRBJ2-7; the D gene could be TRBD1 or TRBD2 (7 bases each). The CDR3 totals 14 residues. Germline loops: CDR1 SGHRS, CDR2 YFSETQ. Trimming shortened V by 4 bases and J by 4 bases, and 15 bases separated the two germline ends. CDR3 amino acids: CASSTQGGEYEQYF. The CDR3 region has the DNA TGCGCCAGCAGCACGCAGGGGGGGGAATACGAGCAGTACTTC. Complete variable domain (other parts from reference TRBV5-1 and TRBJ2-7): KAGVTQTPRYLIKTRGQQVTLSCSPISGHRSVSWYQQTPGQGLQFLFEYFSETQRNKGNFPGRFSGRQFSNSRSEMNVSTLELGDSALYLCASSTQGGEYEQYFGPGTRLTVT.

The chain has TRBV10-2 and TRBJ2-1; 7 bases fit TRBD2. The germline gives CDR1 WSHSY, CDR2 SAAADI. V lost 0 bases and J lost 15; bases outside the gene matches: 8. CDR3 size: 13 residues. CDR3 nucleotides: TGCGCCAGCAGTGAGTCGGAGGCGGGAGCACCGTTCTTC. This encodes CASSESEAGAPFF.

This clonotype showed up many times. The gene calls are TRBV7-2 and TRBJ2-3; D is ambiguous. The CDR3 totals 12 residues. CDR1 is SGHTA and CDR2 is FQGNSA in the germline V gene. V was shortened by 5 bases and J by 4 bases, with 7 bases between the two germline ends. The CDR3 nucleotides are TGTGCCAGCAGCCCGACCCCAGATACGCAGTATTTT. Protein product: CASSPTPDTQYF.

This clonotype was detected a few times. The J gene is TRBJ2-5, the V gene TRBV13; tentatively, D is TRBD2 (5 bases). Trimming took off 2 bases at V and 11 bases at J, with 24 bases between the two ends. The CDR3 sequence is 16 residues long. Germline CDR1 reads PRHDT; CDR2 reads FYEKMQ (reference sequence). In DNA form, the CDR3 reads TGTGCCAGCAGCTTATCCTTACTAGGAAGGACGGAGGAGCAGTACTTC. It specifies CASSLSLLGRTEEQYF.

This clonotype was observed at least ten times. V gene TRBV2 combines with J gene TRBJ2-7, with D tentatively TRBD1 (6 bases). Trimming shortened V by 11 bases and J by 2 bases, and 16 bases separated the two germline ends. CDR3 size: 13 residues. Per the germline V gene, CDR1 is SNHLY and CDR2 is FYNNEI. The CDR3: CASSGTPAYEQYF. CDR3 in DNA: TGTGCCTCCTCCGGGACACCAGCCTACGAGCAGTACTTC.

CDR3 coding DNA: TGTGCCAGCAGTTACGGAGTTGGACAGGGTCACACCGGGGAGCTGTTTTTT. Translation gives CASSYGVGQGHTGELFF. V is TRBV6-5 and J is TRBJ2-2; 8 nucleotides agree with TRBD1. V gave up 2 bases and J gave up 3 bases; unmatched junction bases: 8. The CDR3 runs 17 residues. Germline loops: CDR1 MNHEY, CDR2 SVGAGI.

As to this clonotype: A much larger clone is a single base away; this may be a read error. V usage is TRBV29-1 and J usage is TRBJ2-7; D might be TRBD1 or TRBD2, each matching 6 bases. This CDR3 spans 13 amino acids. CDR1 is SQVTM and CDR2 is ANQGSEA in the germline V gene. The V and J ends lost 4 bases and 6 bases respectively, with 16 bases between them. The CDR3 spells CSVGRQVGGEQYF. The CDR3 DNA sequence: TGCAGCGTTGGCCGACAGGTGGGGGGCGAGCAGTACTTC.

This clonotype occurred a few times. A junction end diverges from the germline sequence, so it may reflect a read error. The chain employs TRBV5-1 and TRBJ1-1, with 8 bases matching TRBD1. Germline lookup yields CDR1 SGHRS and CDR2 YFSETQ. The length of the CDR3 is 15 residues. This CDR3 reads CASSLAGDRNTEAFF. The DNA of the CDR3 is TGCGCCAGCAGCTTGGCAGGGGACAGGAACACTGAGGCTTTCTTT. The variable domain in full, completed from reference TRBV5-1 and TRBJ1-1, reads KAGVTQTPRYLIKTRGQQVTLSCSPISGHRSVSWYQQTPGQGLQFLFEYFSETQRNKGNFPGRFSGRQFSNSRSEMNVSTLELGDSALYLCASSLAGDRNTEAFFGQGTRLTVV.

This clonotype was detected only a few times. The rearrangement joins TRBV11-2 to TRBJ2-7, with D possibly TRBD2 on 5 matching bases. The V end lost 7 bases, the J end lost 0 bases, and 10 bases lay between the germline ends. The CDR3 extends over 13 amino acids. Germline assignment: CDR1 SGHAT and CDR2 FQNNGV. The CDR3 here is CASTQRSSYEQYF. The CDR3 nucleotides are TGTGCCAGCACCCAGCGGAGCTCCTACGAGCAGTACTTC.

This clonotype was found a few times. CDR3 DNA: TGTGCCAGCAGCTTGGATCAGGGTTACTCACCCCTCCACTTT. Its translation: CASSLDQGYSPLHF. This chain joins TRBV5-4 and TRBJ1-6, with D perhaps matching TRBD1 (5 bases). CDR1 is SGHNT, CDR2 YYREEE, per germline (reference sequence). Trimming left V 0 bases short and J 10 bases short, with 11 bases between. CDR3 length equals 14 residues.

This clonotype has more than one count but fewer than ten. The V call is TRBV2, the J call TRBJ2-7; D may be TRBD1 or TRBD2 (5 bases each). Trimming stripped 8 bases from V and 0 bases from J, with 14 bases between. Germline loops: CDR1 SNHLY, CDR2 FYNNEI. The CDR3 runs to 14 residues. CDR3 in DNA: TGTGCCAGCCGCGACTGGGGGAGCTCCTACGAGCAGTACTTC. Protein: CASRDWGSSYEQYF.

In this sample, this clonotype turned up once. One end of the junction is discordant with germline, which a read error may explain. The genes are TRBV12-3 or TRBV12-4 and TRBJ2-3; D not certain. The CDR3 has 14 amino acids. The DNA of the CDR3 is TGTGCCGGCAGTTTGGGGATGAGCACAGATACGCAGTATTTT. Translation: CAGSLGMSTDTQYF.

This clonotype occurred many times. The V and J genes are TRBV5-1 and TRBJ2-1; the D gene is possibly TRBD2 (7 bases). Germline CDR1 is SGHRS and CDR2 is YFSETQ. Trimming shortened V by 6 bases and J by 4 bases, and 14 bases separated the two germline ends. The CDR3 is 14 amino acids. The CDR3 loop is CASKAGQRYNEQFF. CDR3 coding DNA: TGCGCCAGCAAAGCGGGACAACGTTACAATGAGCAGTTCTTC. Complete variable domain (other parts from reference TRBV5-1 and TRBJ2-1): KAGVTQTPRYLIKTRGQQVTLSCSPISGHRSVSWYQQTPGQGLQFLFEYFSETQRNKGNFPGRFSGRQFSNSRSEMNVSTLELGDSALYLCASKAGQRYNEQFFGPGTRLTVL.

The chain links TRBV18 to TRBJ1-1; 8 positions match TRBD1. The CDR3 spans 16 residues. The germline V gene encodes CDR1 KGHSH and CDR2 LQKENI. The V gene end was trimmed by 3 bases and the J gene end by 0 bases; junction bases not matched to a gene: 6. CDR3 nucleotide sequence: TGTGCCAGCTCACCCCGCGGACAGGGTTTGAACACTGAAGCTTTCTTT. The encoded protein is CASSPRGQGLNTEAFF.